These 22 T cell receptor beta chains were all obtained from the same sample, sequenced in a study of graft-versus-host responses after intestinal transplantation. No antigen has been assigned to these receptors. TCRdb's copy holds only in-frame clones and misses some; the assay was immunoSEQ multiplex PCR. This sample has 75,000 to 95,000 clones; less than 95% occur once, and the top ten carry approximately 0.33%. Sequenced material: unstimulated CD4+ T cells sorted from spleen or lymph node cells, taken before transplant. The receptor source for this set is a human donor who was the organ donor for an intestinal transplant.

This sequence joins TRBV5-4 and TRBJ2-3; 8 bases are shared with TRBD1. With V trimmed by 4 bases and J by 1 base, 8 bases remained unmatched. The CDR3 spans 16 residues. Looked up from germline, CDR1 is SGHNT and CDR2 is YYREEE (reference sequence). The CDR3 DNA is TGTGCCAGCAGCCAGAGGCAGGGGGCCCGCACAGATACGCAGTATTTT. Residues: CASSQRQGARTDTQYF.

The chain joins TRBV6-5 to TRBJ1-5; the D is unclear. Germline V lookup: CDR1 MNHEY, CDR2 SVGAGI. The CDR3 runs 13 residues. V lost 5 bases to trimming and J lost 5 bases, with 10 bases between them. This CDR3 is CASSETVDQPQHF. The DNA for the CDR3 is TGTGCCAGCAGTGAAACAGTAGATCAGCCCCAGCATTTT.

CDR3 sequence reads: CASSSEGLYQETQYF. CDR3 sequence (DNA): TGTGCCAGCAGCTCGGAGGGACTGTACCAAGAGACCCAGTACTTC. This chain joins TRBV7-2 and TRBJ2-5, with D perhaps matching TRBD2 (6 bases). The germline V and J ends were trimmed by 4 bases and 0 bases, with 12 bases remaining between them. CDR1 is SGHTA and CDR2 is FQGNSA in the germline V gene. The CDR3 runs 15 residues. The full variable domain, with the rest looked up from reference TRBV7-2 and TRBJ2-5, is GAGVSQSPSNKVTEKGKDVELRCDPISGHTALYWYRQSLGQGLEFLIYFQGNSAPDKSGLPSDRFSAERTGGSVSTLTIQRTQQEDSAVYLCASSSEGLYQETQYFGPGTRLLVL.

The chain is built from TRBV27 and TRBJ1-2; 9 bases are shared with TRBD1. Per germline, CDR1 MNHEY and CDR2 SMNVEV (reference sequence). V dropped 3 bases and J dropped 4; count of bases not matched to a gene: 6. The CDR3 has 15 residues. The CDR3 loop reads CASSFTKTGGYGYTF. The CDR3 DNA reads TGTGCCAGCAGTTTTACTAAGACAGGGGGCTATGGCTACACCTTC.

The rearrangement links TRBV7-8 to TRBJ1-4; tentatively, D is TRBD1 (6 bases). Germline V gives CDR1 SGHVS, CDR2 FQNEAQ. Trimming pared 5 bases from V and 5 bases from J, leaving 12 bases between. This CDR3 spans 14 amino acids. The CDR3 spells CASSMTGSNEKLFF. The CDR3 DNA sequence: TGTGCCAGCAGCATGACAGGTTCAAATGAAAAACTGTTTTTT.

The rearrangement uses TRBV27 and TRBJ2-1; a weak D match, TRBD1 (5 bases). Looked up from germline, CDR1 is MNHEY and CDR2 is SMNVEV (reference sequence). The V and J ends lost 6 bases and 4 bases respectively, with 10 bases between them. This CDR3 is 13 amino acids long. The CDR3 spells CASRPGQYNEQFF. In nucleotides, the CDR3 is TGTGCCAGCAGGCCTGGACAATACAATGAGCAGTTCTTC.

The chain carries TRBV10-3 and TRBJ2-7; TRBD2 agrees at 9 bases. V was clipped by 2 bases and J by 1 base; unmatched bases: 9. Germline-derived CDR1 and CDR2 are ENHRY and SYGVKD. CDR3 size: 17 residues. In DNA form, the CDR3 reads TGTGCCATCAGTGAGCGTAGCGGGAGACTGCTATCCTACGAGCAGTACTTC. Its protein is CAISERSGRLLSYEQYF.

V gene TRBV7-8 combines with J gene TRBJ1-4; no clear D. CDR1 and CDR2 from the germline V gene are SGHVS and FQNEAQ. CDR3 length: 14 amino acids. V lost 5 bases and J 7 bases, leaving 14 bases between the germline ends. CDR3 bases: TGTGCCAGCAGCCCCGACTACCGTCCTGAAAAACTGTTTTTT. Translation gives CASSPDYRPEKLFF.

CDR3 sequence (DNA): TGTGCCTGGAGTCGGGAGAATGGCTACACCTTC. Its protein product is CAWSRENGYTF. The chain carries TRBV30 and TRBJ1-2; D is uncertain. Looked up from germline, CDR1 is GTSNPN and CDR2 is SVGIG (reference sequence). The germline V and J ends were trimmed by 2 bases and 6 bases, with 7 bases remaining between them. The CDR3 is made up of 11 amino acids.

Only one count was recorded for this clone. The chain employs TRBV10-2 and TRBJ2-3; D unclear. The CDR3 covers 14 residues. V dropped 7 bases and J dropped 2 bases, with 13 bases sitting between them. Germline lookup yields CDR1 WSHSY and CDR2 SAAADI. CDR3 residues: CASITNAATDTQYF. CDR3 nucleotides: TGCGCCAGCATTACCAACGCGGCCACAGATACGCAGTATTTT.

The chain uses TRBV28 and TRBJ1-2; possibly TRBD1 for D (5 bases). The CDR3 loop spans 15 amino acids. Between the trimmed V and J ends, which lost 2 bases and 8 bases, there was a span of 18 bases. CDR1 MDHEN and CDR2 SYDVKM come from the germline V gene. The CDR3 region is CASSLMKGKPLGYTF. CDR3 nucleotide sequence: TGTGCCAGCAGTTTAATGAAGGGGAAGCCTTTAGGCTACACCTTC.

This chain links TRBV7-8 with TRBJ1-3; 9 nucleotides agree with TRBD1. With 4 bases clipped from V and 4 bases from J, the junction kept 17 bases outside the gene matches. CDR1 SGHVS and CDR2 FQNEAQ come from the germline V gene. The CDR3 is 19 amino acids. CDR3: CASSSFSPRGTGRGNTIYF. The CDR3 nucleotides read TGTGCCAGCAGCTCCTTTTCGCCCCGTGGGACAGGGCGAGGAAACACCATATATTTT.

This chain connects TRBV5-1 to TRBJ2-2, with TRBD1 matching over 7 bases. CDR3 length: 16 residues. The trim removed 5 bases at V and 3 bases at J, leaving 10 bases unmatched. CDR1 is SGHRS and CDR2 is YFSETQ in the germline V gene. CDR3 residues: CASRMETGLDTGELFF. CDR3 coding DNA: TGCGCCAGCAGAATGGAGACAGGGCTAGACACCGGGGAGCTGTTTTTT. Full variable domain (remainder filled in from reference TRBV5-1 and TRBJ2-2): KAGVTQTPRYLIKTRGQQVTLSCSPISGHRSVSWYQQTPGQGLQFLFEYFSETQRNKGNFPGRFSGRQFSNSRSEMNVSTLELGDSALYLCASRMETGLDTGELFFGEGSRLTVL.

The chain is built from TRBV4-1 and TRBJ2-1; TRBD1 aligns across 7 bases. Trimming took 4 bases from V and 6 from J; bases not matched to a gene: 12. The CDR3 sequence is 16 residues long. Germline V gene data show CDR1 as MGHRA and CDR2 as YSYEKL. CDR3: CASSPSMRGPLNEQFF. In DNA, the CDR3 is TGCGCCAGCAGCCCCTCCATGAGGGGGCCCCTCAATGAGCAGTTCTTC.

This clone has a single count. The V call is TRBV7-3, the J call TRBJ2-1, with 10 bases aligning to TRBD2. The CDR3 is 15 residues long. Germline CDR1 and CDR2: SGHTA and FQGTGA. Trimming took 4 bases from V and 8 from J; bases not matched to a gene: 8. CDR3 sequence: CASSSSGRARDEQFF. The CDR3 DNA is TGTGCCAGCAGCTCGAGCGGGAGGGCTAGGGATGAGCAGTTCTTC. Full variable domain (remainder filled in from reference TRBV7-3 and TRBJ2-1): GAGVSQTPSNKVTEKGKYVELRCDPISGHTALYWYRQSLGQGPEFLIYFQGTGAADDSGLPNDRFFAVRPEGSVSTLKIQRTERGDSAVYLCASSSSGRARDEQFFGPGTRLTVL.

This clone showed up just once. The rearrangement joins TRBV9 to TRBJ2-1, with TRBD2 identical over 7 bases. CDR3 length: 13 residues. With 0 bases clipped from V and 12 bases from J, the junction kept 6 bases outside the gene matches. CDR1 is SGDLS and CDR2 is YYNGEE in the germline V gene. The DNA of the CDR3 is TGTGCCAGCAGCGTAGAACCAGCGGGAAGGCAGTTCTTC. Translated: CASSVEPAGRQFF.

The gene calls are TRBV19 and TRBJ1-4; D might be TRBD1 (6 bases). This CDR3 is built from 15 residues. With 7 bases removed from V and 8 bases from J, the gap between germline ends came to 20 bases. Germline CDR1 is LNHDA and CDR2 is SQIVND (reference sequence). CDR3 DNA sequence: TGTGCCAGTACCCCAGGGAACAGGGATCGCGAAAAACTGTTTTTT. It encodes CASTPGNRDREKLFF. The whole variable domain, remainder taken from reference TRBV19 and TRBJ1-4, is DGGITQSPKYLFRKEGQNVTLSCEQNLNHDAMYWYRQDPGQGLRLIYYSQIVNDFQKGDIAEGYSVSREKKESFPLTVTSAQKNPTAFYLCASTPGNRDREKLFFGSGTQLSVL.

The gene calls are TRBV5-5 and TRBJ2-7; 8 bases map to TRBD2. V was pared by 0 bases and J by 3 bases, with 5 bases of the junction left unmatched. In germline, CDR1 is SGHKS, CDR2 YYEKEE (reference sequence). The CDR3 runs to 15 residues. DNA for the CDR3: TGTGCCAGCAGCTTGGGGGCGGGGGGTCTCTACGAGCAGTACTTC. This codes for CASSLGAGGLYEQYF.

The chain links TRBV6-1 to TRBJ2-5; tentative D call: TRBD2 (6 bases). CDR3 length: 16 residues. V was cut by 2 bases and J by 5 bases, with 18 bases left in between. Germline CDR1 MNHNS, CDR2 SASEGT. The chain's CDR3 is CASSEFEASAAETQYF. The CDR3 DNA sequence: TGTGCCAGCAGTGAATTTGAGGCTAGCGCTGCGGAGACCCAGTACTTC.

The genes are TRBV28 and TRBJ1-2, with 8 bases that match TRBD1. The CDR3 loop spans 13 amino acids. The germline gives CDR1 MDHEN, CDR2 SYDVKM. V gave up 5 bases and J gave up 4 bases; unmatched junction bases: 3. CDR3 sequence: CASSIQGGYGYTF. The CDR3 DNA reads TGTGCCAGCAGTATACAGGGGGGCTATGGCTACACCTTC.

V and J are TRBV4-1 and TRBJ2-5, with 7 bases fitting TRBD2. This CDR3 has 15 amino acids. The germline V gene encodes CDR1 MGHRA and CDR2 YSYEKL. The ends lost 7 bases at V and 5 bases at J; junction bases unmatched: 13. The CDR3 region is CASTKGGAGEETQYF. DNA of the CDR3: TGCGCCAGCACTAAGGGAGGGGCAGGAGAGGAGACCCAGTACTTC.

The J gene is TRBJ2-3, the V gene TRBV30; 7 positions agree with TRBD2. The V gene end was trimmed by 7 bases and the J gene end by 0 bases; junction bases not matched to a gene: 7. The CDR3 totals 14 residues. CDR1 and CDR2 from the germline V gene are GTSNPN and SVGIG (reference sequence). Here the CDR3 DNA reads TGTGCCTATACGACTAGCCGAAGCACAGATACGCAGTATTTT. Its translation is CAYTTSRSTDTQYF.